This T cell receptor beta chain was profiled in a study of blood T cell repertoires in COVID-19. Study summary: Researchers got acute and convalescent COVID-19 samples from the United States, Italy and Spain. Sources were T cells, B-cell-depleted T cells, or PBMCs; the material itself was cDNA or gDNA.

Per the original data handling: Reference gene primer amplification in the assay estimated nucleated cell counts. Libraries were prepared by immunoSEQ multiplex PCR; TCRdb keeps only in-frame clonotypes and omits some of them. V, J and clone size are those of that table, while D and trimming were read from the DNA. The sample includes about 250,000 clones, 65% to 85% of them seen just once. The germline CDR1 and CDR2 sequences are MNHEY and SMNVEV (reference sequence). J lost 0 bases, V lost 3 bases, and 4 bases had no gene match. The CDR3 covers 16 residues. This TCR derives from a man aged 35 to 55 with active or convalescent COVID-19. Sequencing used peripheral blood. The rearrangement joins TRBV27 to TRBJ2-3; 9 nucleotides agree with TRBD2. CDR3 bases: TGTGCCAGCAGTTTGGGACTAGCTGGGAGCACAGATACGCAGTATTTT. Protein product: CASSLGLAGSTDTQYF.